This TCR beta chain appears in the sequencing data of a study of CD8+CD57+ T cells in acquired aplastic anemia. Study-wide background: The average for DNA from sorted CD4+ and CD8+ cells was around 3.5 ug. For CD4+ cells, healthy donors had an average of approximately 9.8 million reads. Study conclusions and caveats: The study identified about 30 CD8+ CDR3 sequences shared by patients and controls.

The CDR3 runs to 16 residues. Germline CDR1 and CDR2: SGHTA and FQGNSA. With respect to this clonotype: The antigen remains undetermined. One junction end disagrees with the germline gene, perhaps due to a read error.

TCR beta VDJ and CDR3 profiles were obtained from a genomic DNA template. TCRdb processed the reads anew with MiXCR; each CDR3 protein has one entry. In the table there are just over 400,000 distinct CDR3 sequences, about 70% of which are singletons. This TCR derives from a human donor in good health, serving as a control. The sequenced sample was sorted CD4+, CD8+, or CD8+CD57+ T cells (not recorded which) from PBMCs. The chain combines TRBV7-2 with TRBJ2-1; 8 bases are a match to TRBD1. The CDR3 sequence is CASSLGGEDRVNGQFF. The CDR3 nucleotides read TGTGCCAGCAGCCTGGGTGGTGAGGACAGGGTCAATGGGCAGTTCTTC.